The 30 T cell receptor beta chains listed next were all sequenced from one sample in a study of memory CD4+ T cells and cytomegalovirus serostatus. Repertoires were generated with immunoSEQ multiplex PCR, while TCRdb's copy carries only in-frame clones and drops some. The sample has about 64,000 clones, 75% to 80% seen once. The sort gate was single viable CD3+CD4+CD8-CD45RO+ cells for memory CD4+ T cells. Sequencing input: memory CD4+ T cells from blood. Receptors were obtained from an adult in good health and CMV-seronegative.

V and J are TRBV27 and TRBJ1-4; D gene unclear. In germline, CDR1 is MNHEY, CDR2 SMNVEV (reference sequence). The CDR3 has 12 residues. The V end lost 7 bases, the J end lost 7 bases, and 10 bases lay between the germline ends. The CDR3 loop is CASKHSGEKLFF. As DNA, the CDR3 is TGTGCCAGCAAGCACTCCGGTGAAAAACTGTTTTTT.

The chain recombines TRBV4-3 with TRBJ2-3; the match to TRBD2 covers 10 bases. Trimming removed 0 bases from V and 4 bases from J; junction bases left unmatched: 4. The CDR3 contains 16 residues. Germline V gene data show CDR1 as LGHNA and CDR2 as YSLEER. In nucleotides, the CDR3 is TGCGCCAGCAGCCAAGATTGGACTAGCGGTTCAGATACGCAGTATTTT. Encoded protein: CASSQDWTSGSDTQYF.

The J gene is TRBJ2-2, the V gene TRBV12-5; 8 nucleotides agree with TRBD1. The length of the CDR3 is 16 residues. Unmatched junction bases numbered 4, after V lost 4 bases and J lost 0 bases. The germline V gene has CDR1 LGHNT and CDR2 FRNRAP. CDR3 nucleotides: TGTGCTAGTGGTTCAGGGACAGGAACGAACACCGGGGAGCTGTTTTTT. The encoded protein is CASGSGTGTNTGELFF. The full variable domain, completed using reference TRBV12-5 and TRBJ2-2, is DARVTQTPRHKVTEMGQEVTMRCQPILGHNTVFWYRQTMMQGLELLAYFRNRAPLDDSGMPKDRFSAEMPDATLATLKIQPSEPRDSAVYFCASGSGTGTNTGELFFGEGSRLTVL.

This clone was observed a handful of times. This chain links TRBV30 with TRBJ1-6, with TRBD1 matching over 7 bases. V lost 3 bases, J lost 0 bases, and 5 bases stayed unmatched. Germline CDR1 is GTSNPN and CDR2 is SVGIG (reference sequence). The CDR3 loop spans 16 amino acids. The CDR3 is CAWRTGQSSYNSPLHF. As DNA, the CDR3 is TGTGCCTGGAGGACGGGACAGAGCTCCTATAATTCACCCCTCCACTTT.

V gene TRBV30 combines with J gene TRBJ1-5, with 7 nucleotides matching TRBD1. V lost 3 bases, J lost 6 bases, and 8 bases stayed unmatched. CDR3 length: 14 amino acids. Germline CDR1 reads GTSNPN; CDR2 reads SVGIG (reference sequence). As DNA, the CDR3 is TGTGCCTGGAGCACCGGGACAGTGGTTCAGCCCCAGCATTTT. It specifies CAWSTGTVVQPQHF.

The chain links TRBV27 to TRBJ1-2; D remains unclear. The germline gives CDR1 MNHEY, CDR2 SMNVEV (reference sequence). CDR3 length equals 15 residues. Deletions cut 2 bases from V and 0 bases from J, with 10 bases between. Here the CDR3 DNA reads TGTGCCAGCAGTTTAGGACGGCCAGCTAACTATGGCTACACCTTC. Its translation: CASSLGRPANYGYTF.

The rearrangement uses TRBV5-5 and TRBJ2-7, with TRBD2 matching 8 bases. V lost 4 bases and J lost 7; bases outside the gene matches: 16. The CDR3 covers 16 residues. CDR1 and CDR2 (germline): SGHKS, YYEKEE (reference sequence). The CDR3 DNA reads TGTGCCAGCAGCCCCCCATCAGCGGGAGCACGGTTAGAGCAGTACTTC. This gives the protein CASSPPSAGARLEQYF.

This clone was counted between two and nine times. This chain uses TRBV27 with TRBJ1-1, with D perhaps matching TRBD1 (5 bases). The CDR3 runs to 14 residues. The V end was cut by 3 bases, the J end by 8 bases, with 16 bases between. CDR1 MNHEY and CDR2 SMNVEV come from the germline V gene (reference sequence). The CDR3 spells CASSFGRQGGEAFF. CDR3 DNA: TGTGCCAGCAGTTTCGGGCGGCAGGGTGGCGAAGCTTTCTTT.

The chain is built from TRBV18 and TRBJ1-6; 7 nucleotides match TRBD1. V lost 5 bases and J lost 4; bases outside the gene matches: 14. Germline V gene lookup returns CDR1 KGHSH and CDR2 LQKENI. This CDR3 contains 18 residues. The CDR3 sequence: CASSSDRTGRSYNSPLHF. CDR3 DNA sequence: TGTGCCAGCTCATCCGACCGGACAGGTAGATCTTATAATTCACCCCTCCACTTT.

This chain connects TRBV15 to TRBJ2-1, with D unresolved. Deletions cut 0 bases from V and 7 bases from J, with 10 bases between. Looked up from germline, CDR1 is LNHNV and CDR2 is YYDKDF (reference sequence). This CDR3 region has 14 residues. CDR3 bases: TGTGCCACCAGCAGAGATAAGGACCAGAATGAGCAGTTCTTC. Its translation: CATSRDKDQNEQFF.

The chain employs TRBV7-2 and TRBJ2-7; 14 bases align to TRBD2. The CDR3 extends over 16 amino acids. From germline, CDR1 is SGHTA and CDR2 FQGNSA. After removal of 6 bases from V and 6 bases from J, the junction contained 10 bases not matched to a gene. The CDR3 loop is CASSPPGTSGRFEQYF. In DNA form, the CDR3 reads TGTGCCAGCAGTCCACCCGGGACTAGCGGGAGATTCGAGCAGTACTTC.

This clone was seen more than once but under ten times. J is TRBJ1-6 and V is TRBV27, with a possible D match to TRBD1 (5 bases). Germline V gene data show CDR1 as MNHEY and CDR2 as SMNVEV (reference sequence). The CDR3 runs to 15 residues. V lost 2 bases to trimming and J lost 8 bases, with 13 bases between them. CDR3 DNA sequence: TGTGCCAGCAGTTTAGGTTTGGGGGGAGATTCACCCCTCCACTTT. This sequence encodes CASSLGLGGDSPLHF.

The rearrangement links TRBV6-1 to TRBJ2-5; tentatively, D is TRBD2 (5 bases). Trimming shortened V by 0 bases and J by 2 bases, and 10 bases separated the two germline ends. The CDR3 covers 15 residues. Germline CDR1 is MNHNS and CDR2 is SASEGT. The CDR3 sequence: CASSEASRGQETQYF. The CDR3 bases are TGTGCCAGCAGTGAAGCGTCCCGGGGACAAGAGACCCAGTACTTC.

The chain uses TRBV9 and TRBJ2-6, with D perhaps TRBD1 (6 bases). V was trimmed by 4 bases and J by 2 bases, leaving 13 bases between them. Germline values: CDR1 SGDLS, CDR2 YYNGEE. The CDR3 covers 16 residues. The CDR3 here is CASSPRGATGANVLTF. The CDR3 DNA follows: TGTGCCAGCAGCCCCAGGGGAGCTACTGGGGCCAACGTCCTGACTTTC. The full variable domain, completed using reference TRBV9 and TRBJ2-6, is DSGVTQTPKHLITATGQRVTLRCSPRSGDLSVYWYQQSLDQGLQFLIQYYNGEERAKGNILERFSAQQFPDLHSELNLSSLELGDSALYFCASSPRGATGANVLTFGAGSRLTVL.

V and J are TRBV30 and TRBJ2-2; maybe TRBD2 (6 bases). Germline V gene sequence: CDR1 GTSNPN, CDR2 SVGIG (reference sequence). The CDR3 consists of 15 residues. V lost 1 base to trimming and J lost 5 bases, with 14 bases between them. The CDR3 region has the DNA TGTGCCTGGAGTGAACCGGCGGGGACTACCGGGGAGCTGTTTTTT. Translation: CAWSEPAGTTGELFF.

With regard to this clone: The same CDR3 is also encoded by other DNA sequences in this sample. In nucleotides, the CDR3 is TGTGCCAGCAGTTACAATAGCAATCAGCCCCAGCATTTT. This sequence encodes CASSYNSNQPQHF. The chain has TRBV6-5 and TRBJ1-5; D ambiguous. Between the trimmed V and J ends, which lost 2 bases and 0 bases, there was a span of 2 bases. The CDR3 length is 13 residues. The V gene's germline CDR1 is MNHEY and CDR2 SVGAGI.

V is TRBV27 and J is TRBJ2-1, with D hard to call. V was trimmed by 7 bases and J by 10 bases, leaving 14 bases between them. The CDR3 loop spans 12 amino acids. Germline CDR1 is MNHEY and CDR2 is SMNVEV (reference sequence). As DNA, the CDR3 is TGTGCCAGCACCCTCGCGTCAGACGAGCAGTTCTTC. This gives the protein CASTLASDEQFF.

The chain has TRBV2 and TRBJ1-1, with D perhaps TRBD1 (5 bases). The CDR3 is made up of 14 amino acids. The V end was cut by 5 bases, the J end by 3 bases, with 13 bases between. In germline, CDR1 is SNHLY, CDR2 FYNNEI. The CDR3 sequence is CASSPPGGDTEAFF. The CDR3 DNA follows: TGTGCCAGCAGTCCTCCTGGGGGGGACACTGAAGCTTTCTTT.

The chain is built from TRBV7-3 and TRBJ2-4; the D is unclear. The germline CDR1 and CDR2 sequences are SGHTA and FQGTGA. The CDR3 is made up of 14 amino acids. The V end lost 2 bases, the J end lost 2 bases, and 7 bases lay between the germline ends. This chain's CDR3 is CASSLWNTKNIQYF. The CDR3 DNA follows: TGTGCCAGCAGCTTATGGAACACCAAAAACATTCAGTACTTC.

The chain carries TRBV2 and TRBJ1-3; no clear D gene. V dropped 5 bases and J dropped 6 bases, with 11 bases sitting between them. Germline V gene lookup returns CDR1 SNHLY and CDR2 FYNNEI. The CDR3 runs 13 residues. CDR3 region: CASSLGLENTIYF. In DNA form, the CDR3 reads TGTGCCAGCAGTTTAGGGCTCGAAAACACCATATATTTT.

The chain links TRBV7-9 to TRBJ1-4; 10 bases line up with TRBD1. Germline CDR1 and CDR2: SEHNR and FQNEAQ (reference sequence). This CDR3 has 16 residues. The V and J ends lost 5 bases and 3 bases, in that order; junction bases with no gene match: 6. The CDR3 loop reads CASSLLGTGANEKLFF. DNA for the CDR3: TGTGCCAGCAGCCTCCTAGGGACAGGGGCTAATGAAAAACTGTTTTTT. Full variable domain (missing parts from reference TRBV7-9 and TRBJ1-4): DTGVSQNPRHKITKRGQNVTFRCDPISEHNRLYWYRQTLGQGPEFLTYFQNEAQLEKSRLLSDRFSAERPKGSFSTLEIQRTEQGDSAMYLCASSLLGTGANEKLFFGSGTQLSVL.

This chain uses TRBV30 with TRBJ1-5, with 9 bases matching TRBD1. The CDR3 length is 14 residues. Unmatched junction bases numbered 5, after V lost 1 base and J lost 7 bases. In germline, CDR1 is GTSNPN, CDR2 SVGIG (reference sequence). In DNA, the CDR3 is TGTGCCTGGAGTGCTCAACAGGGGGCCCAGCCCCAGCATTTT. This translates into CAWSAQQGAQPQHF.

With respect to this clone: Other DNA sequences in this specimen translate into the identical CDR3. The CDR3 region has the DNA TGTGCCAGCAGCTCGGCCGAGAACACTGAAGCTTTCTTT. Its translation: CASSSAENTEAFF. The rearrangement links TRBV5-4 to TRBJ1-1; D gene uncertain. Trimming cost V 3 bases and J 1 base, with 7 bases left between them. The CDR3 length is 13 residues. CDR1 SGHNT and CDR2 YYREEE come from the germline V gene (reference sequence).

The CDR3: CASSFSGGQGYEQFF. In nucleotides, the CDR3 is TGTGCCAGCAGCTTCAGCGGGGGACAGGGATATGAGCAGTTCTTC. The chain has TRBV9 and TRBJ2-1; tentatively, D is TRBD1 (9 bases). Germline V gene sequence: CDR1 SGDLS, CDR2 YYNGEE. With 4 bases removed from V and 8 bases from J, the gap between germline ends came to 19 bases. The CDR3 has 15 amino acids. Full variable domain (rest looked up from reference TRBV9 and TRBJ2-1): DSGVTQTPKHLITATGQRVTLRCSPRSGDLSVYWYQQSLDQGLQFLIQYYNGEERAKGNILERFSAQQFPDLHSELNLSSLELGDSALYFCASSFSGGQGYEQFFGPGTRLTVL.

The genes are TRBV10-1 and TRBJ2-1; the match to TRBD1 covers 9 bases. The CDR3 is made up of 14 amino acids. Germline-derived CDR1 and CDR2 are WNHNN and SYGVQD (reference sequence). V gave up 4 bases and J gave up 4 bases; unmatched junction bases: 2. The CDR3 protein is CASSAGTGYNEQFF. The CDR3 nucleotides are TGCGCCAGCAGTGCCGGGACAGGGTACAATGAGCAGTTCTTC.

This clone showed up just a few times. This chain connects TRBV9 to TRBJ1-1; D remains unclear. CDR1 is SGDLS, CDR2 YYNGEE, per germline. The CDR3 has 16 amino acids. V was clipped by 0 bases and J by 1 base, with 13 bases between them. The CDR3 DNA follows: TGTGCCAGCAGCGTAGGGGCCGGATTTCCGAACACTGAAGCTTTCTTT. It codes for CASSVGAGFPNTEAFF.

A few counts support this clone. The chain combines TRBV18 with TRBJ1-4, with D possibly matching TRBD1 (6 bases). V gave up 3 bases and J gave up 8 bases, with 22 bases separating them. Germline V gene sequence: CDR1 KGHSH, CDR2 LQKENI. This CDR3 spans 17 amino acids. The CDR3 is CASSPQMGDIGEEKLFF. Written as DNA, the CDR3 is TGTGCCAGCTCACCCCAGATGGGGGACATCGGGGAAGAAAAACTGTTTTTT.

This clone came up a few times. The rearrangement joins TRBV5-1 to TRBJ1-2; possible D gene TRBD1, 5 bases. Trimming removed 4 bases at V and 2 bases at J, with 15 bases between. There are 15 residues in the CDR3. Germline V gene data show CDR1 as SGHRS and CDR2 as YFSETQ. CDR3: CASSPGGATNYGYTF. CDR3 DNA sequence: TGCGCCAGCAGCCCCGGAGGGGCCACCAACTATGGCTACACCTTC.

The chain carries TRBV18 and TRBJ2-3, with 9 bases lining up with TRBD2. Trimming took 2 bases from V and 5 from J; bases not matched to a gene: 8. CDR3 length equals 16 residues. The germline gives CDR1 KGHSH, CDR2 LQKENI. The CDR3, as DNA: TGTGCCAGCTCACCATCTGGGCGGGGGGGCCTAGATACGCAGTATTTT. Translating gives CASSPSGRGGLDTQYF.

The V call is TRBV10-3, the J call TRBJ1-1; D ambiguous. The CDR3 extends over 13 amino acids. V shed 6 bases and J shed 1 base, with 9 bases lying between them. Germline V gives CDR1 ENHRY, CDR2 SYGVKD. The CDR3 sequence is CAIRGVSNTEAFF. CDR3 in DNA: TGTGCCATCAGGGGCGTTTCGAACACTGAAGCTTTCTTT.